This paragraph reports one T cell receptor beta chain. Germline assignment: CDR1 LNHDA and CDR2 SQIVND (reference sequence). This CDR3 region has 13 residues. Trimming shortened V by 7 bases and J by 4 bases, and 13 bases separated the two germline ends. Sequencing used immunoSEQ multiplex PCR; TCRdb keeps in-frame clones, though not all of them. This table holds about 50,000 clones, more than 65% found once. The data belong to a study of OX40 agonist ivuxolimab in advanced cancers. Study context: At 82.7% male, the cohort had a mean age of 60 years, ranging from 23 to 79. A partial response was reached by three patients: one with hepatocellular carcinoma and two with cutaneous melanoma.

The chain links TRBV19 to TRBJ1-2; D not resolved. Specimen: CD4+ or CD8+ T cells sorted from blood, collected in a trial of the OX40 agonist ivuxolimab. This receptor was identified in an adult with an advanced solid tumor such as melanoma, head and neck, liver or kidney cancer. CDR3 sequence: CASNPRGFYGYTF. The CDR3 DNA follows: TGTGCCAGTAACCCTCGTGGCTTCTATGGCTACACCTTC.